A selection of T cell receptor beta chains follows, all from one sample in a study of regulatory T cells in long-lasting Graves disease. MiXCR was run by TCRdb on the multiplex PCR reads, yielding one entry per CDR3 protein. The table records 600,000 to 850,000 distinct CDR3 sequences, around 30% of them present only once. Sequenced here: peripheral blood mononuclear cells (PBMCs), sampled when the disease was refractory, from a patient treated with antithyroid drugs. The receptors come from a female donor with Graves disease. The CDR3 runs from the conserved cysteine through the conserved F or W. The order of the fields is D gene, J gene, V gene, clone size, CDR3 DNA, CDR3 protein. D genes are given only for firm matches. Size tells how often a clone was seen (once, few, many) or the class of an expanded clone, and some rows leave it out.

-	TRBJ2-5	TRBV20-1	-	TGCAGTGCGACCCCCCGTGGACTACTCGAGACCCAGTACTTC	CSATPRGLLETQYF
-	TRBJ2-2	TRBV19	-	TGTGCCAGTACGGGGGTTAATGCCGGGGAGCTGTTTTTT	CASTGVNAGELFF
TRBD1	TRBJ1-2	TRBV7-2	-	TGTGCCAGCAGCACCCGGACAGGGGGATATGGCTACACCTTC	CASSTRTGGYGYTF
-	TRBJ2-2	TRBV7-3	-	TGTGCCAGCAGCCCCCGGGACACGACCGGGGAGCTGTTTTTT	CASSPRDTTGELFF
-	TRBJ1-2	TRBV28	-	TGTGCCAGCATCAGGAACTATGGCTACACCTTC	CASIRNYGYTF
TRBD2	TRBJ2-5	TRBV28	-	TGTGCCAGCAGTTTACAGGCGGGAGGAAGGGAGACCCAGTACTTC	CASSLQAGGRETQYF
-	TRBJ1-2	TRBV7-2	few	TGTGCCAGCAGCTTAGTGGTTGCCATTCCAGGCTACACCTTC	CASSLVVAIPGYTF
-	TRBJ2-2	TRBV9	once	TGTGCCAGCAGCGCCCGACAGGCTTCTACCGGGGAGCTGTTTTTT	CASSARQASTGELFF
TRBD2	TRBJ2-5	TRBV5-4	few	TGTGCCAGCAGCTTGCCCCCCCGTGGGAGGGCCGGGGAGACCCAGTACTTC	CASSLPPRGRAGETQYF
-	TRBJ1-1	TRBV18	-	TGTGCCAGCTCACCAGAGGGGAGGGGCCTAATGAACACTGAAGCTTTCTTT	CASSPEGRGLMNTEAFF
-	TRBJ2-7	TRBV27	few	TGTGCCAGCAGTGGAAGCGAGACCTACGAGCAGTACTTC	CASSGSETYEQYF
-	TRBJ1-5	TRBV12-3/TRBV12-4	few	TGTGCCAGCAGTCCATTATTTACTCAGACTAGCAATCAGCCCCAGCATTTT	CASSPLFTQTSNQPQHF
TRBD1	TRBJ1-2	TRBV24-1	-	TGTGCCACCAGTGATTCCTCACCGGGACAGTGGGACTATGGCTACACCTTC	CATSDSSPGQWDYGYTF
TRBD1	TRBJ2-7	TRBV7-6	-	TGTGCCAGCAGCTTACCCGGACAGGGTAGTAACGAGCAGTACTTC	CASSLPGQGSNEQYF
-	TRBJ2-2	TRBV18	-	TGTGCCAGCTCGCCAATGGGGACGAACACCGGGGAGCTGTTTTTT	CASSPMGTNTGELFF
-	TRBJ2-7	TRBV20-1	few	TGCAGTGCTTTGGGGGTGAACTACGAGCAGTACTTC	CSALGVNYEQYF
TRBD1	TRBJ1-5	TRBV6-1	few	TGTGCCAGCAAGTGGGACAGGGGAAATCAGCCCCAGCATTTT	CASKWDRGNQPQHF
TRBD1	TRBJ1-5	TRBV30	-	TGTGCCTGGAGTATAACAGGGGGGTTAGGGTGGCGGCCCCAGCATTTT	CAWSITGGLGWRPQHF
TRBD1	TRBJ1-5	TRBV6-1	few	TGTGCCAGCAGTGAAAGGGGACAGGGGGCCAATCAGCCCCAGCATTTT	CASSERGQGANQPQHF
TRBD1	TRBJ1-2	TRBV5-6	few	TGTGCCAGCAGGGGGACAGGGGGATACTATGGCTACACCTTC	CASRGTGGYYGYTF
-	TRBJ1-3	TRBV20-1	-	TGCAGTGCTCCGGACTTTGCCTCTGGAAACACCATATATTTT	CSAPDFASGNTIYF
TRBD1	TRBJ1-1	TRBV6-2/TRBV6-3	few	TGTGCCAGCAGTTTCAGGACAGGGGCCCTACTGAACACTGAAGCTTTCTTT	CASSFRTGALLNTEAFF
-	TRBJ2-7	TRBV20-1	-	TGCAGTGCTAGAGATGTAGGAACTAGCCCCACCTACGAGCAGTACTTC	CSARDVGTSPTYEQYF
TRBD1	TRBJ1-2	TRBV12-3/TRBV12-4	many	TGTGCCAGCACAAGCAGGGGGAACTATGGCTACACCTTC	CASTSRGNYGYTF
-	TRBJ2-1	TRBV27	-	TGTGCCAGCAGCTCCAAGGGGCTCAGGGTTACCTACAATGAGCAGTTCTTC	CASSSKGLRVTYNEQFF
-	TRBJ1-3	TRBV9	-	TGTGCCAGCAGCGTGGCAGGGGCTGGAAACACCATATATTTT	CASSVAGAGNTIYF
TRBD1	TRBJ2-5	TRBV6-2/TRBV6-3	few	TGTGCCAGCAGTTCCCGAACAGGGGTCGGGCAAGAGACCCAGTACTTC	CASSSRTGVGQETQYF
-	TRBJ1-2	TRBV20-1	many	TGCAGTGCAAGAGTGACAGCTGGCTACACCTTC	CSARVTAGYTF
-	TRBJ1-6	TRBV2	many	TGTGCCAGCAGTGAACAAGGGGTCAATTCACCCCTCCACTTT	CASSEQGVNSPLHF
-	TRBJ1-5	TRBV6-1	few	TGTGCCAGCGCGCAAGAAAGGGGGCAGCCCCAGCATTTT	CASAQERGQPQHF
-	TRBJ1-2	TRBV12-3/TRBV12-4	many	TGTGCCAGCAGTTTATCAAGGGCCTGGGGCGGCTACACCTTC	CASSLSRAWGGYTF